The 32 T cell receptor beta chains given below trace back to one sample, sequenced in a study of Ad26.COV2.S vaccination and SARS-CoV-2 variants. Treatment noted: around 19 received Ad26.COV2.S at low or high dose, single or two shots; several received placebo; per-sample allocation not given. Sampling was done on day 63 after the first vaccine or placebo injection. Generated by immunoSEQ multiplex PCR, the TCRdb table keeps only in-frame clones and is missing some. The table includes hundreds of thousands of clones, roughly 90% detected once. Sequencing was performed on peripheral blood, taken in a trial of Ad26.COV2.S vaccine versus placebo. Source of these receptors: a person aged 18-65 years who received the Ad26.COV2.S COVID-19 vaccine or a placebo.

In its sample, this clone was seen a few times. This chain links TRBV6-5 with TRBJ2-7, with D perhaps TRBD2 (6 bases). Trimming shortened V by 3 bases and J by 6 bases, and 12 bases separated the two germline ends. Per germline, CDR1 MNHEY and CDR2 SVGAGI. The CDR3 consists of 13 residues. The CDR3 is CASSYGNGGEQYF. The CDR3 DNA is TGTGCCAGCAGTTATGGCAACGGGGGCGAGCAGTACTTC.

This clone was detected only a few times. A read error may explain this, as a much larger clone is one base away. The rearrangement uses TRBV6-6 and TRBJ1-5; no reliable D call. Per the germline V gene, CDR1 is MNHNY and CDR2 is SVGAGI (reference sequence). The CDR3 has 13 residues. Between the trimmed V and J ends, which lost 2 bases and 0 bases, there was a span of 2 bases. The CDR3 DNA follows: TGTGCCAGCAGTTACAGTAGCAATCAGCCCCAGCATTTT. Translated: CASSYSSNQPQHF.

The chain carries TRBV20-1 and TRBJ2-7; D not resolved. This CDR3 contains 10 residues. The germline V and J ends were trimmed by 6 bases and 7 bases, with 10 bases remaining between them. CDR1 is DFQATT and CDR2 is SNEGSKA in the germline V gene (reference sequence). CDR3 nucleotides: TGCAGTGCAAGAACCGGTGAGCAGTACTTC. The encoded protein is CSARTGEQYF.

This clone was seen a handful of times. CDR3 amino acids: CASSPFDRADYGYTF. The CDR3 DNA sequence: TGTGCCAGCAGTCCCTTTGACAGGGCGGACTATGGCTACACCTTC. This chain links TRBV27 with TRBJ1-2; TRBD1 aligns across 7 bases. The CDR3 loop spans 15 amino acids. V was pared by 5 bases and J by 3 bases, with 9 bases of the junction left unmatched. Germline CDR1 is MNHEY and CDR2 is SMNVEV (reference sequence).

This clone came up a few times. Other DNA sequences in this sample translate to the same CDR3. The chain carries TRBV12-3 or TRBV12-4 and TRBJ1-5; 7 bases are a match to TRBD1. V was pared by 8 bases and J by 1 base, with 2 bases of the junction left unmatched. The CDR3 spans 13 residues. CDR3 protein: CASSGQSNQPQHF. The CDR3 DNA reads TGTGCCAGCTCGGGACAGAGCAATCAGCCCCAGCATTTT.

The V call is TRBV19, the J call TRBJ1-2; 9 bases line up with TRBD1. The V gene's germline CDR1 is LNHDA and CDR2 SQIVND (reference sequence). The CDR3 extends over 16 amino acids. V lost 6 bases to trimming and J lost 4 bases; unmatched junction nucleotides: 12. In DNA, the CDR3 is TGTGCCAGTAGAACCTTGCGGACAGGGGAGACCTATGGCTACACCTTC. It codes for CASRTLRTGETYGYTF.

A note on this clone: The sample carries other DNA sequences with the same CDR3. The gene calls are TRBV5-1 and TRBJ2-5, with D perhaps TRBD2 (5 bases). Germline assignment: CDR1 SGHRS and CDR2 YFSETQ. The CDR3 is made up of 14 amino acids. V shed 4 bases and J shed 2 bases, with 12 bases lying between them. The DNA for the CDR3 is TGCGCCAGCAGCCCTGACCGGGGACAAGAGACCCAGTACTTC. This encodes CASSPDRGQETQYF.

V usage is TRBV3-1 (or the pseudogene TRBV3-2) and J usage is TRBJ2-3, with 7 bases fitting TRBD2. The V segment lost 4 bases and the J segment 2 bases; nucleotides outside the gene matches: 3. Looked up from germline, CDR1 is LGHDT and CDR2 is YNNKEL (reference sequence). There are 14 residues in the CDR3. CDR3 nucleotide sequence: TGTGCCAGCAGCCCGGGGACTAACACAGATACGCAGTATTTT. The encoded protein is CASSPGTNTDTQYF.

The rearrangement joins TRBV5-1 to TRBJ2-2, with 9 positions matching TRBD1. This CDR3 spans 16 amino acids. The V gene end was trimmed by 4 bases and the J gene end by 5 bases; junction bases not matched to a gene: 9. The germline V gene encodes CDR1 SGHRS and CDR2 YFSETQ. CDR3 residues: CASSPGQGGRTGELFF. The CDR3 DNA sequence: TGCGCCAGCAGCCCGGGACAGGGAGGGAGGACCGGGGAGCTGTTTTTT.

The CDR3 protein is CAWSPGGGLDEQYF. The DNA of the CDR3 is TGTGCCTGGAGCCCCGGCGGGGGGCTTGACGAGCAGTACTTC. The chain has TRBV30 and TRBJ2-7; 8 bases line up with TRBD2. The J segment lost 5 bases and the V segment lost 3 bases, leaving 9 bases of the junction unmatched. The CDR3 loop spans 14 amino acids. Germline CDR1 GTSNPN, CDR2 SVGIG (reference sequence).

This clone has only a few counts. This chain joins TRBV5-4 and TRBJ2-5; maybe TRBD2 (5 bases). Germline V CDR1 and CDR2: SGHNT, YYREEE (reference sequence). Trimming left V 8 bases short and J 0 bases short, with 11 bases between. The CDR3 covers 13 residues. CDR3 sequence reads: CASGAVYQETQYF. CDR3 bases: TGTGCCAGTGGAGCGGTGTACCAAGAGACCCAGTACTTC.

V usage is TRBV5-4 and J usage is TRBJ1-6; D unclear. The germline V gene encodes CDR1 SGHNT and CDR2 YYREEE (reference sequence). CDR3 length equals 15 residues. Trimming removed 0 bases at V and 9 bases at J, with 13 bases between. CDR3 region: CASSLDNTGVSPLHF. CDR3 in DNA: TGTGCCAGCAGCTTGGATAACACGGGAGTTTCACCCCTCCACTTT.

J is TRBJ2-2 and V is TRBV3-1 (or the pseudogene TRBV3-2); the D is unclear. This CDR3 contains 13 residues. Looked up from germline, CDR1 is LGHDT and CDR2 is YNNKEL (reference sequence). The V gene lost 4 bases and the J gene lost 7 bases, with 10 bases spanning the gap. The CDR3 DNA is TGTGCCAGCAGCCGGGAAGGGATCGGGGAGCTGTTTTTT. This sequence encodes CASSREGIGELFF.

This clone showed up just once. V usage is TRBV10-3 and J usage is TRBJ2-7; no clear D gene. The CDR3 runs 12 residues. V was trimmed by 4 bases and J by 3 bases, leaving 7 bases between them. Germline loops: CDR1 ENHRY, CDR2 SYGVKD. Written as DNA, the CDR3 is TGTGCCATCAGTGGGTTAAACTACGAGCAGTACTTC. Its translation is CAISGLNYEQYF.

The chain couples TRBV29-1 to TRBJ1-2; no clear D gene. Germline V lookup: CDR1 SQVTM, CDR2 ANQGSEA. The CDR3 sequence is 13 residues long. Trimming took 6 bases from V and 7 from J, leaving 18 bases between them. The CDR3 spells CSVAAGEGAGYTF. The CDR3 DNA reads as TGCAGCGTCGCGGCGGGTGAGGGAGCTGGCTACACCTTC.

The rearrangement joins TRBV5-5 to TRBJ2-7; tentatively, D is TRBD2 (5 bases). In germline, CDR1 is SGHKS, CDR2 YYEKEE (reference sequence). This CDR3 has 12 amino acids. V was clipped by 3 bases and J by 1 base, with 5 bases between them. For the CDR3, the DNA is TGTGCCAGCAGCTGGGAGTCCTACGAGCAGTACTTC. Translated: CASSWESYEQYF. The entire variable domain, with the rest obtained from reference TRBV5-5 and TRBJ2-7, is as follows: DAGVTQSPTHLIKTRGQQVTLRCSPISGHKSVSWYQQVLGQGPQFIFQYYEKEERGRGNFPDRFSARQFPNYSSELNVNALLLGDSALYLCASSWESYEQYFGPGTRLTVT.

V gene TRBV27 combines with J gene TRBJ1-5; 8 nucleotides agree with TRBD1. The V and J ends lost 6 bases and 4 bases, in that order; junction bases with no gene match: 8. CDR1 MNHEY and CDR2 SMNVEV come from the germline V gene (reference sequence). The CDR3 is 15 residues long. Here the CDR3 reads CASRPGGAGNQPQHF. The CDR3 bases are TGTGCCAGCAGACCAGGGGGCGCGGGGAATCAGCCCCAGCATTTT.

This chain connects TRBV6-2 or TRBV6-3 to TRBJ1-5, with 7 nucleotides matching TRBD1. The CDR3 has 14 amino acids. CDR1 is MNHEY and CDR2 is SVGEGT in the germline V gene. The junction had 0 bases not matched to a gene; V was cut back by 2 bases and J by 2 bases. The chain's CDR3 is CASSYGQGNQPQHF. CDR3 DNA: TGTGCCAGCAGTTACGGACAGGGCAATCAGCCCCAGCATTTT.

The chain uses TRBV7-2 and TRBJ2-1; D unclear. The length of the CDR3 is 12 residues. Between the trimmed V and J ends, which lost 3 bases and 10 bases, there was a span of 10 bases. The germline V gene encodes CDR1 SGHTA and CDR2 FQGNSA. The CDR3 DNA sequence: TGTGCCAGCAGCTTCGTTGGGCGGGAGCAGTTCTTC. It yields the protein CASSFVGREQFF. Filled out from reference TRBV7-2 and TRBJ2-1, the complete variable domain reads GAGVSQSPSNKVTEKGKDVELRCDPISGHTALYWYRQSLGQGLEFLIYFQGNSAPDKSGLPSDRFSAERTGGSVSTLTIQRTQQEDSAVYLCASSFVGREQFFGPGTRLTVL.

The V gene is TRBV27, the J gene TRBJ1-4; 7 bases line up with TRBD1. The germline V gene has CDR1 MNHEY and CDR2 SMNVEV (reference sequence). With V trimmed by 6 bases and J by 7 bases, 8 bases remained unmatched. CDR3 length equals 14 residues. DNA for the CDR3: TGTGCCAGCAGCCGACAGGGCTTTGGTGAAAAACTGTTTTTT. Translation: CASSRQGFGEKLFF.

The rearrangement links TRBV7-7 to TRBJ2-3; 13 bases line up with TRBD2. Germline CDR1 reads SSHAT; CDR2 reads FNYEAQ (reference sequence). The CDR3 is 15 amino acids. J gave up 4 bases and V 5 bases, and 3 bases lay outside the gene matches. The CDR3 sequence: CASSRGTSGADTQYF. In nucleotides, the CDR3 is TGTGCCAGCAGCCGGGGGACTAGCGGGGCAGATACGCAGTATTTT.

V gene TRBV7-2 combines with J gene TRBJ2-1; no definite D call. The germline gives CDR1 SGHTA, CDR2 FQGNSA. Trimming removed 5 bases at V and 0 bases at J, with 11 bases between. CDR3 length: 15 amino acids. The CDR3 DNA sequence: TGTGCCAGCAGCGCCCAGCTGCCCTCCTACAATGAGCAGTTCTTC. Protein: CASSAQLPSYNEQFF.

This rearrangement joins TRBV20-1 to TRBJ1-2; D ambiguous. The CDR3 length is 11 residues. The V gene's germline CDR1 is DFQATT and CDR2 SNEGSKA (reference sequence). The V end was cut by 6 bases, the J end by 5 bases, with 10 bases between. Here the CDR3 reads CSAQLGYGYTF. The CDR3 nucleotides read TGCAGTGCCCAGTTGGGGTATGGCTACACCTTC.

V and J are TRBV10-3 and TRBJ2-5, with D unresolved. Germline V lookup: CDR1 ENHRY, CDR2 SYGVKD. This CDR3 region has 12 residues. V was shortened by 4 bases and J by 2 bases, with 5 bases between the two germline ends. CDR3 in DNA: TGTGCCATCAGTGGTCCGCAAGAGACCCAGTACTTC. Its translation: CAISGPQETQYF.

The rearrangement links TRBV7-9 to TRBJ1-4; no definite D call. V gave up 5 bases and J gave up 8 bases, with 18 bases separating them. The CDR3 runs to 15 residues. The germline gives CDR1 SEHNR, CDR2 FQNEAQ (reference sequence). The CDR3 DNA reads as TGTGCCAGCAGCCTGACCCCAACATCTTGGGAAAAACTGTTTTTT. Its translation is CASSLTPTSWEKLFF. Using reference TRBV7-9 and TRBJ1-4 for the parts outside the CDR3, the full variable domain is DTGVSQNPRHKITKRGQNVTFRCDPISEHNRLYWYRQTLGQGPEFLTYFQNEAQLEKSRLLSDRFSAERPKGSFSTLEIQRTEQGDSAMYLCASSLTPTSWEKLFFGSGTQLSVL.

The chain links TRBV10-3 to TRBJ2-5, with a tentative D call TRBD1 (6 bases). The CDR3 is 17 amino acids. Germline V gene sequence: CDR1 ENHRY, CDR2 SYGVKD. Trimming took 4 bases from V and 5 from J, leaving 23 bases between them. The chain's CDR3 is CAISGVGLAGDGETQYF. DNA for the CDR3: TGTGCCATCAGTGGCGTTGGACTGGCAGGGGATGGCGAGACCCAGTACTTC.

The CDR3 spells CASSPTGTGGAQRDSPLHF. The CDR3 nucleotides are TGTGCCAGCTCACCTACCGGGACAGGGGGCGCCCAACGGGATTCACCCCTCCACTTT. V usage is TRBV18 and J usage is TRBJ1-6; 12 nucleotides line up with TRBD1. The CDR3 contains 19 residues. V lost 3 bases, J lost 8 bases, and 14 bases stayed unmatched. Germline V gene lookup returns CDR1 KGHSH and CDR2 LQKENI. The complete variable domain, with remaining parts taken from reference TRBV18 and TRBJ1-6, reads NAGVMQNPRHLVRRRGQEARLRCSPMKGHSHVYWYRQLPEEGLKFMVYLQKENIIDESGMPKERFSAEFPKEGPSILRIQQVVRGDSAAYFCASSPTGTGGAQRDSPLHFGNGTRLTVT.

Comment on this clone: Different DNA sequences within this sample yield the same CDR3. DNA for the CDR3: TGTGCCTGGAGCAGGAGCTCCTATAATTCACCCCTCCACTTT. The encoded protein is CAWSRSSYNSPLHF. The rearrangement links TRBV30 to TRBJ1-6; D ambiguous. The CDR3 is 14 amino acids. Trimming took off 3 bases at V and 0 bases at J, with 6 bases between the two ends. Germline V CDR1 and CDR2: GTSNPN, SVGIG (reference sequence).

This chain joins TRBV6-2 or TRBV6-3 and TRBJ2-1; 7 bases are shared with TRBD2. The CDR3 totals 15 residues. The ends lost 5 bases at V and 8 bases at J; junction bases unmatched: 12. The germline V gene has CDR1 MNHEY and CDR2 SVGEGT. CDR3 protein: CASSPRVAGSYEQFF. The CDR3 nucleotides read TGTGCCAGCAGTCCACGAGTAGCGGGTTCCTATGAGCAGTTCTTC.

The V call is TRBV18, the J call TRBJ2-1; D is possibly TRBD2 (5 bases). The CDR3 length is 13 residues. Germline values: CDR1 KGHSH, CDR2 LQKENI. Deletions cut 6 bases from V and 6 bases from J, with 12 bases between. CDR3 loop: CASSPGKSNEQFF. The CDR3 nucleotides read TGTGCCAGCTCCCCGGGAAAGTCCAATGAGCAGTTCTTC.

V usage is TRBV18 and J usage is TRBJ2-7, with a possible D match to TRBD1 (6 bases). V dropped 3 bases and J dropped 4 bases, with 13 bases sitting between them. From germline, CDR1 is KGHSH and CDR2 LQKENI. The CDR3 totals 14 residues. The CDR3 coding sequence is TGTGCCAGCTCACCTAGCAGGGGAAATTACGAGCAGTACTTC. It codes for CASSPSRGNYEQYF.

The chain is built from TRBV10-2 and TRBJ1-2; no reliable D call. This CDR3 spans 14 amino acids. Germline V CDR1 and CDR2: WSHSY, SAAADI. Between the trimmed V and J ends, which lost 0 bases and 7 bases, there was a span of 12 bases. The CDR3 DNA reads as TGCGCCAGCAGTGAGTCCCGACATATCCCTGGCTACACCTTC. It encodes CASSESRHIPGYTF.